What follows is one T cell receptor (beta chain) and its context. This entry comes from a study of blood T cell repertoires in COVID-19. The wider study: Spain, Italy and the United States supplied samples that represented acute and convalescent COVID-19. Sample material is recorded as cDNA or gDNA derived from T cells, B-cell-depleted T cells, or PBMCs.

Original processing notes: Estimation of nucleated cell counts relied on the amplification of reference gene primers. TCRdb's copy holds only in-frame clones and misses some; the assay was immunoSEQ multiplex PCR. Clone size and V and J calls were adopted from that table, with D and trimming inferred from the DNA. This table holds about 200,000 clones, more than 75% found once. V shed 4 bases, J shed 6 bases, and the junction held 11 bases outside the gene matches. There are 16 residues in the CDR3. CDR1 is PRHDT, CDR2 FYEKMQ, per germline (reference sequence). This clonotype originated in a man aged 35 to 55 with active or convalescent COVID-19. The chain carries TRBV13 and TRBJ2-2; 7 bases match TRBD1. What was sequenced was peripheral blood. The CDR3 here is CASSSPETGDPGELFF. CDR3 bases: TGTGCCAGCAGCTCCCCGGAAACAGGGGATCCCGGGGAGCTGTTTTTT. Complete variable domain (other parts from reference TRBV13 and TRBJ2-2): AAGVIQSPRHLIKEKRETATLKCYPIPRHDTVYWYQQGPGQDPQFLISFYEKMQSDKGSIPDRFSAQQFSDYHSELNMSSLELGDSALYFCASSSPETGDPGELFFGEGSRLTVL.